Listed below are T cell receptor beta chains from one sample, sequenced in a study of shared clonotypes between healthy human individuals. Produced via immunoSEQ multiplex PCR; TCRdb's table is partial and in-frame only. This table has roughly 890,000 clones, almost 95% appearing once. Material for sequencing was naive CD8+ T cells sorted from blood. Receptors originate from a man under 40 in good health. Each CDR3 is given with its conserved first and last residue. The D gene is left open where the match is weak. Size tells how often a clone was seen (once, few, many) or the class of an expanded clone, and some rows leave it out.

17 | TRBJ1-1 | NA | TRBV7-9 | NA | CASSFRTGTILNTEAFF | TGTGCCAGCAGCTTCCGGACCGGGACAATCCTGAACACTGAAGCTTTCTTT
13 | TRBJ2-7 | TRBD1 | TRBV9 | NA | CASSTGQGAAQYF | TGTGCCAGCAGCACGGGACAGGGGGCTGCGCAGTACTTC
14 | TRBJ2-1 | TRBD2 | TRBV5-1 | NA | CASSWEGTDNEQFF | TGCGCCAGCAGCTGGGAGGGGACGGACAATGAGCAGTTCTTC
15 | TRBJ2-7 | TRBD1 | TRBV27 | once | CASSPGQGGSYEQYF | TGTGCCAGCAGTCCCGGACAGGGGGGTTCCTACGAGCAGTACTTC
15 | TRBJ1-5 | NA | TRBV9 | NA | CASSAGGGVGQPQHF | TGTGCCAGCAGCGCCGGAGGGGGTGTAGGTCAGCCCCAGCATTTT
13 | TRBJ2-1 | TRBD2 | TRBV29-1 | NA | CSVGTSNYNEQFF | TGCAGCGTTGGGACTAGCAACTACAATGAGCAGTTCTTC
17 | TRBJ2-7 | TRBD2 | TRBV4-1 | once | CASSQEALAVGSYEQYF | TGCGCCAGCAGCCAAGAAGCTCTAGCGGTGGGTTCCTACGAGCAGTACTTC
18 | TRBJ2-1 | TRBD2 | TRBV7-8 | NA | CASSFGTSGTGSYNEQFF | TGTGCCAGCAGCTTCGGGACTAGCGGGACGGGCTCCTACAATGAGCAGTTCTTC
13 | TRBJ1-1 | NA | TRBV27 | NA | CASSLRLNTEAFF | TGTGCCAGCAGTTTACGCCTGAACACTGAAGCTTTCTTT
14 | TRBJ2-1 | TRBD2 | TRBV27 | NA | CASSSAGDWNEQFF | TGTGCCAGCAGTTCTGCGGGAGATTGGAATGAGCAGTTCTTC
16 | TRBJ2-1 | TRBD2 | TRBV4-1 | NA | CASSLNSGSLNNEQFF | TGCGCCAGCAGCCTCAATAGCGGGAGTCTGAACAATGAGCAGTTCTTC
15 | TRBJ2-3 | TRBD1 | TRBV7-6 | NA | CASSATQGIGDTQYF | TGTGCCAGCAGCGCAACACAGGGGATAGGGGATACGCAGTATTTT
16 | TRBJ2-1 | TRBD1 | TRBV7-8 | NA | CASSLARTGANNEQFF | TGTGCCAGCAGCTTAGCGAGGACAGGGGCGAACAATGAGCAGTTCTTC
13 | TRBJ1-1 | NA | TRBV19 | NA | CASSIDLNTEAFF | TGTGCCAGTAGTATAGATCTTAACACTGAAGCTTTCTTT
13 | TRBJ2-7 | NA | TRBV15 | NA | CATSRDLSYEQYF | TGTGCCACCAGCAGAGATTTATCGTACGAGCAGTACTTC
13 | TRBJ1-1 | NA | TRBV4-1 | NA | CASQGIMNTEAFF | TGCGCCAGCCAAGGGATTATGAACACTGAAGCTTTCTTT
13 | TRBJ2-1 | NA | TRBV28 | NA | CASSFFTYNEQFF | TGTGCCAGCAGTTTTTTCACATACAATGAGCAGTTCTTC
14 | TRBJ2-1 | NA | TRBV7-6 | NA | CASSLWLRHNEQFF | TGTGCCAGCAGCCTCTGGCTCCGACACAATGAGCAGTTCTTC
13 | TRBJ2-3 | NA | TRBV9 | NA | CASSGGSTDTQYF | TGTGCCAGCAGCGGCGGGAGCACAGATACGCAGTATTTT
12 | TRBJ2-2 | NA | TRBV29-1 | NA | CSVVGVTGELFF | TGCAGCGTTGTGGGGGTGACCGGGGAGCTGTTTTTT
14 | TRBJ1-1 | NA | TRBV7-8 | NA | CASSLARDDTEAFF | TGTGCCAGCAGCTTAGCTAGGGATGACACTGAAGCTTTCTTT
13 | TRBJ1-5 | NA | TRBV5-1 | NA | CASSLGSGQPQHF | TGCGCCAGCAGCTTGGGTAGCGGACAGCCCCAGCATTTT
13 | TRBJ2-7 | TRBD2 | TRBV10-2 | NA | CASVPSGSYEQYF | TGCGCCAGCGTCCCTAGCGGATCCTACGAGCAGTACTTC
13 | TRBJ2-7 | TRBD1 | TRBV5-1 | NA | CASGWDRGGEQYF | TGCGCCAGCGGATGGGACAGGGGGGGGGAGCAGTACTTC
13 | TRBJ1-2 | NA | TRBV19 | NA | CASSPSGSAGYTF | TGTGCCAGTAGTCCCTCGGGGAGCGCTGGCTACACCTTC
14 | TRBJ2-2 | NA | TRBV2 | once | CASISAGGTGELFF | TGTGCCAGCATATCGGCGGGTGGGACCGGGGAGCTGTTTTTT
14 | TRBJ1-3 | NA | TRBV7-9 | NA | CASSTPLSGNTIYF | TGTGCCAGCAGCACCCCCCTCTCTGGAAACACCATATATTTT
16 | TRBJ2-1 | NA | TRBV18 | NA | CASSPPGNVQANEQFF | TGTGCCAGCTCACCACCCGGCAACGTACAAGCCAATGAGCAGTTCTTC
16 | TRBJ2-3 | NA | TRBV6-1 | NA | CASSEPTGVSTDTQYF | TGTGCCAGCAGTGAACCAACGGGGGTTTCCACAGATACGCAGTATTTT
16 | TRBJ2-2 | NA | TRBV7-9 | NA | CASSPVGERHTGELFF | TGTGCCAGCAGCCCGGTGGGGGAGAGACACACCGGGGAGCTGTTTTTT
14 | TRBJ2-7 | TRBD1 | TRBV18 | NA | CASSPGTDSYEQYF | TGTGCCAGCTCACCGGGGACAGACTCCTACGAGCAGTACTTC
13 | TRBJ1-1 | NA | TRBV2 | NA | CASSGIQGTEAFF | TGTGCCAGCAGTGGGATACAGGGAACTGAAGCTTTCTTT
11 | TRBJ1-1 | NA | TRBV7-9 | NA | CASSFGTEAFF | TGTGCCAGCAGCTTCGGCACTGAAGCTTTCTTT
15 | TRBJ2-5 | TRBD2 | TRBV6-5 | NA | CASSYTGGSQETQYF | TGTGCCAGCAGTTATACGGGAGGCTCCCAAGAGACCCAGTACTTC
16 | TRBJ1-5 | NA | TRBV27 | NA | CASSLYGGTSNQPQHF | TGTGCCAGCAGTTTATATGGGGGGACAAGCAATCAGCCCCAGCATTTT
15 | TRBJ2-7 | NA | TRBV4-1 | NA | CASSQGLGEAYEQYF | TGCGCCAGCAGCCAAGGTCTAGGGGAGGCCTACGAGCAGTACTTC
16 | TRBJ2-7 | TRBD2 | TRBV14 | NA | CASSLRTSGTSYEQYF | TGTGCCAGCAGCCTAAGGACTAGCGGGACCTCCTACGAGCAGTACTTC
12 | TRBJ1-5 | NA | TRBV7-9 | NA | CASEADNQPQHF | TGTGCCAGCGAGGCGGACAATCAGCCCCAGCATTTT
15 | TRBJ1-5 | NA | TRBV28 | NA | CASSLRLEENQPQHF | TGTGCCAGCAGTTTACGGCTAGAAGAGAATCAGCCCCAGCATTTT